This T cell receptor beta chain is from a study of blood T cell repertoires in COVID-19. The data were produced by immunoSEQ multiplex PCR, yet TCRdb's version contains in-frame clones alone and is incomplete. The data contain 320,000 or so clones, 85% of them singletons. Specimen: PBMCs or T cells enriched from blood (not recorded which). This receptor was identified in a woman in her 30s who had been exposed to COVID-19.

DNA for the CDR3: TGTGCCAGCTCACCACTGGAAAGGGGGCTTTTCAATGAGCAGTTCTTC. It codes for CASSPLERGLFNEQFF. This rearrangement joins TRBV18 to TRBJ2-1; TRBD1 matches at 7 bases. From germline, CDR1 is KGHSH and CDR2 LQKENI. The CDR3 totals 16 residues. V was pared by 1 base and J by 6 bases, with 9 bases of the junction left unmatched.